This T cell receptor beta chain was sequenced for a study of beta chain features in type 1 diabetes. Each sorted population was over 95% pure. Study-wide points: Significant though moderate, a shortening of TCRB CDR3s appeared in all four CD4+ subsets of Type 1 diabetes patients.

V lost 6 bases and J lost 4; bases outside the gene matches: 13. The CDR3 has 16 residues. CDR1 and CDR2 (germline): KGHSH, LQKENI. Reverse transcribing all isolated RNA meant expressed TCRB transcripts were sequenced. Measured with immunoSEQ multiplex PCR; TCRdb has only the in-frame clones, and not every one. The repertoire has around 350,000 clones, roughly 12% of them found once; the top ten carry more than 0.015%. For this clone: The antigen is unknown.

Input material: naive CD4+ T cells from blood. This clonotype was obtained from a man aged 18 to 29 in good health. J is TRBJ2-5 and V is TRBV18; 8 bases match TRBD1. CDR3 protein: CASSAELAGGSETQYF. DNA of the CDR3: TGTGCCAGCTCGGCGGAACTTGCAGGGGGCTCAGAGACCCAGTACTTC. Full variable domain (rest looked up from reference TRBV18 and TRBJ2-5): NAGVMQNPRHLVRRRGQEARLRCSPMKGHSHVYWYRQLPEEGLKFMVYLQKENIIDESGMPKERFSAEFPKEGPSILRIQQVVRGDSAAYFCASSAELAGGSETQYFGPGTRLLVL.